The 7 T cell receptor beta chains listed next were all sequenced from one sample in a study of cytomegalovirus exposure and HLA in healthy donors (dated by TCRdb to 2017 to 2019). Libraries were prepared through the immunoSEQ multiplex PCR assay. The multiplex PCR relied on a mix of 60 forward primers for TCR Vbeta segments and 13 reverse primers for TCR Jbeta segments. TCRdb provides this immuneACCESS table in a form limited to in-frame rearrangements. Some clones are lacking; in checked studies, under half of them reflect an unresolved V gene, and why the rest are absent is not known. The sample table records some 130,000 clones; just under 80% of these occur just once. The ten largest clones represent less than 5% of the sample. The sample taken for sequencing was PBMCs. Every receptor here comes from a man aged 25-45 years in good health.

This sequence joins TRBV19 and TRBJ1-4, with a tentative D call TRBD1 (5 bases). The germline gives CDR1 LNHDA, CDR2 SQIVND (reference sequence). V lost 4 bases to trimming and J lost 6 bases, with 12 bases between them. The CDR3 covers 14 residues. CDR3 sequence: CASSTGGSDEKLFF. The CDR3, as DNA: TGTGCCAGTAGTACCGGGGGGAGTGATGAAAAACTGTTTTTT.

V is TRBV9 and J is TRBJ1-1, with TRBD1 as a possible D gene (5 bases). The CDR3 loop spans 14 amino acids. CDR1 and CDR2 (germline): SGDLS, YYNGEE. The V and J ends lost 0 bases and 5 bases respectively, with 11 bases between them. The chain's CDR3 is CASSVGGAGTEAFF. Written as DNA, the CDR3 is TGTGCCAGCAGCGTAGGCGGGGCTGGGACTGAAGCTTTCTTT.

V usage is TRBV10-2 and J usage is TRBJ2-1; perhaps TRBD1 as D (6 bases). The V and J ends lost 2 bases and 9 bases respectively, with 11 bases between them. This CDR3 is built from 13 residues. Germline V gives CDR1 WSHSY, CDR2 SAAADI. CDR3 nucleotide sequence: TGCGCCAGCAGTGAGGCAGGGGCGGTTGAGCAGTTCTTC. Amino acids: CASSEAGAVEQFF.

The chain couples TRBV2 to TRBJ2-2; weak D call: TRBD2 (5 bases). This CDR3 comprises 14 residues. Germline V CDR1 and CDR2: SNHLY, FYNNEI. Trimming pared 6 bases from V and 0 bases from J, leaving 8 bases between. The DNA for the CDR3 is TGTGCCAGCAGAAAACTAGCGAACACCGGGGAGCTGTTTTTT. It specifies CASRKLANTGELFF. Using reference TRBV2 and TRBJ2-2 for the parts outside the CDR3, the full variable domain is EPEVTQTPSHQVTQMGQEVILRCVPISNHLYFYWYRQILGQKVEFLVSFYNNEISEKSEIFDDQFSVERPDGSNFTLKIRSTKLEDSAMYFCASRKLANTGELFFGEGSRLTVL.

The chain links TRBV5-4 to TRBJ1-1; D not resolved. The CDR3 consists of 14 residues. Germline CDR1 reads SGHNT; CDR2 reads YYREEE (reference sequence). The V and J ends lost 3 bases and 3 bases respectively, with 12 bases between them. The CDR3 region has the DNA TGTGCCAGCAGCTCGGGAATTCTTGACACTGAAGCTTTCTTT. This sequence encodes CASSSGILDTEAFF.

V and J are TRBV10-3 and TRBJ2-6; 7 bases align to TRBD2. V lost 6 bases and J lost 2; bases outside the gene matches: 10. The CDR3 totals 17 residues. Germline loops: CDR1 ENHRY, CDR2 SYGVKD. The CDR3 DNA is TGTGCCATCAGGGGGGAGCGGGAATACGCTGGGGCCAACGTCCTGACTTTC. Amino acids: CAIRGEREYAGANVLTF.

This clone has just one count. The chain has TRBV6-1 and TRBJ2-7, with 11 nucleotides matching TRBD2. The trim removed 6 bases at V and 2 bases at J, leaving 3 bases unmatched. Germline V gene data show CDR1 as MNHNS and CDR2 as SASEGT. CDR3 length: 14 residues. CDR3 sequence: CASSGTSGTYEQYF. In DNA, the CDR3 is TGTGCCAGCAGCGGGACTAGCGGAACCTACGAGCAGTACTTC.